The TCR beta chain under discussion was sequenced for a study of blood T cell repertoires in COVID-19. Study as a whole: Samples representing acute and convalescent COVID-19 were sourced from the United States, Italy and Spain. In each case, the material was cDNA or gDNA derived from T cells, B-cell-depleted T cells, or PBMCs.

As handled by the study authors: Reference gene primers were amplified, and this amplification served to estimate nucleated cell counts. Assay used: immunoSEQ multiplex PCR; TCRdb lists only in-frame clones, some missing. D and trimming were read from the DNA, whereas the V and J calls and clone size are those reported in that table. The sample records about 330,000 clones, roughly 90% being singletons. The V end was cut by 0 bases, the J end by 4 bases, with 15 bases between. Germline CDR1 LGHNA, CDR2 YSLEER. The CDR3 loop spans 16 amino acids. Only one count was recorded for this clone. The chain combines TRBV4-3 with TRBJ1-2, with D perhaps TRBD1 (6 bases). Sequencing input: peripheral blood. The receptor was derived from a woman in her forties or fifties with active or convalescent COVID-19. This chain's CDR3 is CASSQDGTRGAYGYTF. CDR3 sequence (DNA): TGCGCCAGCAGCCAAGATGGGACTCGGGGGGCCTATGGCTACACCTTC.